The 12 T cell receptor beta chains reported below all come from one sample, sequenced in a study of HIV-infected patients and healthy controls (dated by TCRdb to about 2014). The library was produced with 5' RACE. TCRdb records Illumina MiSeq as the sequencer. TCRdb reprocessed the public reads (quality trimming at Q25 with fastp, clone calling with MiXCR) and kept in-frame beta chains. Each CDR3 protein appears once, grouped with its most common genes and DNA. In this sample the table shows some 70,000 distinct CDR3 sequences, under 25% of which occur a single time. About 1.5% of the sample lies in the top ten. Sequenced sample: CD4+ T cells from blood. The receptors were sampled from a human donor in good health.

This clonotype was picked up many times. The chain combines TRBV29-1 with TRBJ1-1, with 7 bases fitting TRBD1. V lost 7 bases and J lost 4; bases outside the gene matches: 15. Germline-derived CDR1 and CDR2 are SQVTM and ANQGSEA. The CDR3 runs 15 residues. CDR3 protein: CSAQGTGAASTEAFF. The CDR3 DNA is TGCAGCGCACAGGGGACGGGGGCGGCGAGCACTGAAGCTTTCTTT.

The rearrangement joins TRBV30 to TRBJ2-7; tentative D call: TRBD1 (5 bases). CDR3 length: 15 amino acids. Germline CDR1 is GTSNPN and CDR2 is SVGIG (reference sequence). Trimming stripped 3 bases from V and 0 bases from J, with 15 bases between. The CDR3 is CAWSETAQSSYEQYF. CDR3 DNA sequence: TGTGCCTGGAGCGAGACAGCCCAGAGCTCCTACGAGCAGTACTTC.

This chain uses TRBV12-5 with TRBJ1-1; possibly TRBD1 for D (6 bases). The germline CDR1 and CDR2 sequences are LGHNT and FRNRAP. The ends were cut back, 0 bases at V and 4 bases at J, with 9 bases in the middle. The CDR3 is made up of 14 amino acids. The CDR3 here is CASGLVARGTEAFF. CDR3 nucleotides: TGTGCTAGTGGTTTGGTTGCCAGGGGCACTGAAGCTTTCTTT. The whole variable domain, remainder taken from reference TRBV12-5 and TRBJ1-1, is DARVTQTPRHKVTEMGQEVTMRCQPILGHNTVFWYRQTMMQGLELLAYFRNRAPLDDSGMPKDRFSAEMPDATLATLKIQPSEPRDSAVYFCASGLVARGTEAFFGQGTRLTVV.

The chain is built from TRBV18 and TRBJ1-5; TRBD1 is a possible D gene (6 bases). Germline V CDR1 and CDR2: KGHSH, LQKENI. The length of the CDR3 is 13 residues. Trimming took off 4 bases at V and 3 bases at J, with 7 bases between the two ends. The CDR3 spells CASSRTDNQPQHF. The CDR3 nucleotides read TGTGCCAGCTCACGGACAGACAATCAGCCCCAGCATTTT.

This clonotype was seen at least ten times. The genes are TRBV19 and TRBJ2-5; either TRBD1 or TRBD2 may fit D (5 bases each). V lost 3 bases and J lost 1, with 6 bases in between. CDR3 length: 13 amino acids. CDR1 LNHDA and CDR2 SQIVND come from the germline V gene (reference sequence). CDR3 amino acids: CASSMGTQETQYF. CDR3 nucleotide sequence: TGTGCCAGTAGTATGGGGACCCAAGAGACCCAGTACTTC.

V usage is TRBV4-2 and J usage is TRBJ1-5, with 7 positions matching TRBD1. There are 15 residues in the CDR3. J was trimmed by 7 bases and V by 4 bases; bases with no gene match: 10. Germline V lookup: CDR1 LGHNA, CDR2 YNFKEQ. The CDR3 is CASSPADRVGQPQHF. CDR3 sequence (DNA): TGTGCCAGCAGCCCCGCCGACAGGGTTGGACAGCCCCAGCATTTT.

The genes are TRBV20-1 and TRBJ2-2; 10 bases are shared with TRBD2. The CDR3 loop spans 16 amino acids. Germline loops: CDR1 DFQATT, CDR2 SNEGSKA (reference sequence). V dropped 6 bases and J dropped 7; count of bases not matched to a gene: 14. CDR3 sequence: CSARHSGRAGFGELFF. Here the CDR3 DNA reads TGCAGTGCACGTCACAGCGGGAGGGCCGGTTTCGGGGAGCTGTTTTTT.

This chain links TRBV12-3 or TRBV12-4 with TRBJ2-5; the match to TRBD2 covers 10 bases. The CDR3 has 15 residues. J was trimmed by 2 bases and V by 5 bases; bases with no gene match: 5. The chain's CDR3 is CASSLSGGVQETQYF. The CDR3 coding sequence is TGTGCCAGCAGTCTCAGCGGGGGGGTGCAAGAGACCCAGTACTTC.

This clonotype turned up a few times. The rearrangement uses TRBV20-1 and TRBJ1-1; possibly TRBD1 for D (6 bases). The V end lost 1 base, the J end lost 5 bases, and 17 bases lay between the germline ends. Germline V gene lookup returns CDR1 DFQATT and CDR2 SNEGSKA (reference sequence). The CDR3 spans 15 residues. The DNA for the CDR3 is TGCAGTGCTAGAGTGGTAGGGGGGAGCGAGACTGAAGCTTTCTTT. This encodes CSARVVGGSETEAFF.

The rearrangement uses TRBV2 and TRBJ1-1; the D is unclear. Trimming cost V 2 bases and J 5 bases, with 12 bases left between them. Per germline, CDR1 SNHLY and CDR2 FYNNEI. There are 14 residues in the CDR3. The CDR3 sequence: CASSESGGKTEAFF. The CDR3 nucleotides read TGTGCCAGCAGTGAATCGGGAGGAAAGACTGAAGCTTTCTTT. Complete variable domain (other parts from reference TRBV2 and TRBJ1-1): EPEVTQTPSHQVTQMGQEVILRCVPISNHLYFYWYRQILGQKVEFLVSFYNNEISEKSEIFDDQFSVERPDGSNFTLKIRSTKLEDSAMYFCASSESGGKTEAFFGQGTRLTVV.

This clonotype was recorded many times. The rearrangement uses TRBV6-6 and TRBJ2-3; TRBD2 matches 10 bases. V was clipped by 5 bases and J by 1 base; unmatched bases: 3. The CDR3 is 15 residues long. In germline, CDR1 is MNHNY, CDR2 SVGAGI (reference sequence). The CDR3 DNA follows: TGTGCCAGCAGTATAGGGACTAGCGGCACAGATACGCAGTATTTT. Amino acid sequence: CASSIGTSGTDTQYF.

This clonotype was detected many times. The chain recombines TRBV9 with TRBJ2-1, with 7 bases lining up with TRBD1. This CDR3 region has 15 residues. Germline V CDR1 and CDR2: SGDLS, YYNGEE. With 8 bases clipped from V and 0 bases from J, the junction kept 8 bases outside the gene matches. CDR3 residues: CASSQGQSSYNEQFF. CDR3 DNA sequence: TGTGCCAGTAGTCAGGGACAGAGCTCCTACAATGAGCAGTTCTTC.